Each of the 24 T cell receptor beta chains below was sequenced from the same sample in a study of regulatory T cells in long-lasting Graves disease. As for time point: newly diagnosed GD, antithyroid drugs for less than 3 months. Construction of the TCR library relied on RNA isolated from PBMCs. Library construction for TCR beta used iRepertoire HTBI primers and Arm-PCR of CDR3 regions. TCRdb re-called the multiplex PCR reads through MiXCR, storing one row per CDR3 protein. Among about 540,000 distinct CDR3 sequences listed, approximately 15% were seen once. The same data also contributed to another study, on T cells in Graves' hyperthyroidism and ophthalmopathy.

Sequenced here: peripheral blood mononuclear cells (PBMCs), sampled at new diagnosis, from a patient treated with antithyroid drugs. Receptor source: a young man with Graves disease.

This clonotype has at least ten counts. The chain links TRBV2 to TRBJ2-3; D not certain. Trimming took off 5 bases at V and 1 base at J, with 10 bases between the two ends. Germline assignment: CDR1 SNHLY and CDR2 FYNNEI. The CDR3 is 14 residues long. Here the CDR3 DNA reads TGTGCCAGCAGTACGACGGGCGGCACAGATACGCAGTATTTT. This codes for CASSTTGGTDTQYF.

This clonotype has a handful of counts. The J gene is TRBJ2-7, the V gene TRBV19; TRBD2 matches 7 bases. The CDR3 extends over 14 amino acids. Trimming at V came to 3 bases and at J to 6 bases, leaving 8 bases not matched to a gene. Germline V gene lookup returns CDR1 LNHDA and CDR2 SQIVND (reference sequence). CDR3 sequence reads: CASSIGLGFPEQYF. Written as DNA, the CDR3 is TGTGCCAGTAGTATTGGACTAGGGTTTCCCGAGCAGTACTTC.

This clonotype has only a few counts. The chain carries TRBV20-1 and TRBJ2-1; the D gene is possibly TRBD1 (5 bases). CDR1 and CDR2 (germline): DFQATT, SNEGSKA (reference sequence). V lost 4 bases to trimming and J lost 3 bases, with 13 bases between them. The CDR3 contains 14 residues. The CDR3, as DNA: TGCAGTGCTAAAGGACGGACAATCTACAATGAGCAGTTCTTC. It codes for CSAKGRTIYNEQFF.

This clonotype was seen ten or more times. This sequence joins TRBV5-1 and TRBJ2-1; 12 bases are a match to TRBD2. Germline values: CDR1 SGHRS, CDR2 YFSETQ. Germline trimming cut 6 bases from V and 8 bases from J; bases unmatched to any gene: 6. This CDR3 region has 14 residues. The chain's CDR3 is CASNRLAGEDEQFF. In nucleotides, the CDR3 is TGCGCCAGCAACCGACTAGCGGGAGAGGATGAGCAGTTCTTC.

This clonotype appeared many times. The CDR3 region has the DNA TGTGCCAGCAGCTTATTCACGGGACTAGCGGGAGCTGGGGAGACCCAGTACTTC. It encodes CASSLFTGLAGAGETQYF. The chain employs TRBV7-8 and TRBJ2-5, with 14 bases identical to TRBD2. The V gene end was trimmed by 2 bases and the J gene end by 5 bases; junction bases not matched to a gene: 10. This CDR3 region has 18 residues. Germline V gene sequence: CDR1 SGHVS, CDR2 FQNEAQ.

V is TRBV6-1 and J is TRBJ2-7; possibly TRBD2 for D (6 bases). The CDR3 sequence is 13 residues long. Trimming pared 6 bases from V and 6 bases from J, leaving 15 bases between. CDR1 and CDR2 from the germline V gene are MNHNS and SASEGT. CDR3 nucleotides: TGTGCCAGCAGGGCGGGACGGTTGGGCGAGCAGTACTTC. Its protein is CASRAGRLGEQYF.

This clonotype was recorded many times. This rearrangement joins TRBV20-1 to TRBJ2-7; no reliable D call. V was clipped by 5 bases and J by 1 base, with 12 bases between them. Per germline, CDR1 DFQATT and CDR2 SNEGSKA (reference sequence). The CDR3 spans 13 residues. The CDR3 coding sequence is TGCAGTGCTGGCGCCCCTCTGTCCTACGAGCAGTACTTC. Residues: CSAGAPLSYEQYF.

For this clonotype: A read error may account for a junction end that differs from germline. V and J are TRBV7-9 and TRBJ1-4; TRBD1 aligns across 7 bases. The CDR3 is 17 amino acids. Germline CDR1 reads SEHNR; CDR2 reads FQNEAQ (reference sequence). The CDR3 DNA sequence: TGTGCCAGCAGCTCTGGGACAGAAACCTTCCTCAGAGAAAGACTGTTTTTT. It yields the protein CASSSGTETFLRERLFF.

This clonotype is a singleton in its sample. The chain is built from TRBV10-3 and TRBJ2-7, with TRBD2 matching over 10 bases. V was pared by 2 bases and J by 4 bases, with 5 bases of the junction left unmatched. CDR1 and CDR2 from the germline V gene are ENHRY and SYGVKD. This CDR3 contains 15 residues. CDR3 sequence: CAISEGSSGRYEQYF. DNA of the CDR3: TGTGCCATCAGTGAGGGTTCTAGCGGGAGATACGAGCAGTACTTC.

This clonotype was recorded a few times. This chain connects TRBV29-1 to TRBJ2-5; D not resolved. The germline V gene encodes CDR1 SQVTM and CDR2 ANQGSEA. V was pared by 5 bases and J by 4 bases, with 17 bases between. The CDR3 sequence is 14 residues long. This CDR3 reads CSVLLIGWAETQYF. The CDR3 bases are TGCAGCGTTTTGTTAATTGGGTGGGCAGAGACCCAGTACTTC.

There are a few counts of this clonotype. The chain recombines TRBV4-1 with TRBJ2-5; no clear D gene. The V gene lost 0 bases and the J gene lost 4 bases, with 12 bases spanning the gap. In germline, CDR1 is MGHRA, CDR2 YSYEKL. The CDR3 contains 15 residues. CDR3 nucleotides: TGCGCCAGCAGCCAAGATAGTGGGGTAGGAGAGACCCAGTACTTC. The encoded protein is CASSQDSGVGETQYF.

This clonotype was observed many times. The chain has TRBV5-1 and TRBJ2-1; D unresolved. In germline, CDR1 is SGHRS, CDR2 YFSETQ. Trimming stripped 1 base from V and 5 bases from J, with 7 bases between. The CDR3 is 13 residues long. This CDR3 is CASSLTANNEQFF. As DNA, the CDR3 is TGCGCCAGCAGCTTGACGGCCAACAATGAGCAGTTCTTC.

The J gene is TRBJ2-3, the V gene TRBV6-2 or TRBV6-3, with 7 nucleotides matching TRBD2. The germline CDR1 and CDR2 sequences are MNHEY and SVGEGT. Trimming cost V 6 bases and J 6 bases; bases outside gene matches: 12. This CDR3 has 15 residues. CDR3 protein: CASRGGGRLGDTQYF. The DNA of the CDR3 is TGTGCCAGCAGGGGGGGAGGGCGGTTAGGCGATACGCAGTATTTT.

This clonotype was recorded at least ten times. The chain couples TRBV5-1 to TRBJ1-5; tentatively, D is TRBD1 (5 bases). V dropped 1 base and J dropped 4 bases, with 9 bases sitting between them. Germline CDR1 and CDR2: SGHRS and YFSETQ. There are 14 residues in the CDR3. As DNA, the CDR3 is TGCGCCAGCAGCTTGCGGGGGGGGAATCAGCCCCAGCATTTT. Translation: CASSLRGGNQPQHF. Complete variable domain (other parts from reference TRBV5-1 and TRBJ1-5): KAGVTQTPRYLIKTRGQQVTLSCSPISGHRSVSWYQQTPGQGLQFLFEYFSETQRNKGNFPGRFSGRQFSNSRSEMNVSTLELGDSALYLCASSLRGGNQPQHFGDGTRLSIL.

In this sample, this clonotype turned up many times. The genes are TRBV29-1 and TRBJ2-5; weak D call: TRBD2 (6 bases). CDR1 and CDR2 (germline): SQVTM, ANQGSEA. This CDR3 comprises 11 residues. V was cut by 5 bases and J by 9 bases, with 13 bases left in between. In DNA form, the CDR3 reads TGCAGCGTTTTGGAGGGAGGACCCCAGTACTTC. This encodes CSVLEGGPQYF.

The rearrangement links TRBV11-2 to TRBJ1-1, with a tentative D call TRBD1 (6 bases). There are 15 residues in the CDR3. Germline CDR1 and CDR2: SGHAT and FQNNGV. Trimming cost V 0 bases and J 5 bases, with 13 bases left between them. Written as DNA, the CDR3 is TGTGCCAGCAGCTTAGAAAGGGGGGTTGCGACTGAAGCTTTCTTT. Translated: CASSLERGVATEAFF.

V gene TRBV16 combines with J gene TRBJ2-1, with 8 bases fitting TRBD2. Germline V gene data show CDR1 as KGHSY and CDR2 as FQNENV. Losses at the gene ends were 4 bases for V and 8 bases for J; bases not matched to a gene: 7. This CDR3 spans 14 amino acids. CDR3 region: CASSRPGGGDEQFF. CDR3 nucleotide sequence: TGTGCCAGCAGCCGCCCGGGAGGGGGGGATGAGCAGTTCTTC.

In its sample, this clonotype was seen many times. This chain uses TRBV24-1 with TRBJ2-7, with 11 bases fitting TRBD1. The CDR3 consists of 14 residues. The germline V gene has CDR1 KGHDR and CDR2 SFDVKD. V was pared by 4 bases and J by 5 bases, with 3 bases of the junction left unmatched. The CDR3 reads CATSDRTGGNEQYF. The CDR3 coding sequence is TGTGCCACCAGTGACCGGACAGGGGGCAACGAGCAGTACTTC.

The chain couples TRBV6-1 to TRBJ2-7; 10 nucleotides align to TRBD2. The CDR3 sequence is 16 residues long. Germline V lookup: CDR1 MNHNS, CDR2 SASEGT. V dropped 6 bases and J dropped 7; count of bases not matched to a gene: 15. This CDR3 is CASSPEAGGPLGEQYF. CDR3 bases: TGTGCCAGCAGCCCTGAAGCGGGAGGGCCTTTGGGTGAGCAGTACTTC.

This clonotype occurred many times. This chain uses TRBV30 with TRBJ2-5; D is undetermined. V was shortened by 4 bases and J by 1 base, with 1 base between the two germline ends. The CDR3 sequence is 10 residues long. The germline gives CDR1 GTSNPN, CDR2 SVGIG (reference sequence). CDR3: CAWTQETQYF. The DNA for the CDR3 is TGTGCCTGGACCCAAGAGACCCAGTACTTC.

Ten or more counts support this clonotype. This chain joins TRBV9 and TRBJ1-2, with D possibly TRBD1 on 5 matching bases. This CDR3 has 14 residues. Trimming removed 4 bases at V and 3 bases at J, with 13 bases between. Germline CDR1 reads SGDLS; CDR2 reads YYNGEE. The CDR3 DNA reads TGTGCCAGCAGCCCCGGGTTAGGGGACTATGGCTACACCTTC. The encoded protein is CASSPGLGDYGYTF.

The V call is TRBV28, the J call TRBJ1-6; no clear D. Germline V gene data show CDR1 as MDHEN and CDR2 as SYDVKM. The CDR3 has 11 residues. Trimming cost V 10 bases and J 13 bases, with 14 bases left between them. The chain's CDR3 is CATSITGPLHF. The CDR3 nucleotides read TGTGCCACGTCTATTACCGGGCCCCTCCACTTT.

The rearrangement links TRBV19 to TRBJ2-7; 7 bases align to TRBD1. With V trimmed by 3 bases and J by 2 bases, 1 base remained unmatched. The CDR3 is made up of 13 amino acids. Germline V CDR1 and CDR2: LNHDA, SQIVND (reference sequence). In DNA form, the CDR3 reads TGTGCCAGTAGTATTCAGGGGGCCTACGAGCAGTACTTC. Translation: CASSIQGAYEQYF.

The table lists this clonotype with many counts. The gene calls are TRBV29-1 and TRBJ2-2, with D unresolved. V was cut by 4 bases and J by 3 bases, with 6 bases left in between. CDR3 size: 12 residues. Germline V gene data show CDR1 as SQVTM and CDR2 as ANQGSEA. DNA for the CDR3: TGCAGCGTTGGGATTGACACCGGGGAGCTGTTTTTT. This encodes CSVGIDTGELFF.